Below, one T cell receptor beta chain is given with its context. TCRdb's copy holds only in-frame clones and misses some; the assay was immunoSEQ multiplex PCR. This table has roughly 40,000 clones, 65% to 85% appearing once. The entry originates in a study of neoadjuvant anti-PD-1 for oral cavity cancer. Trimming shortened V by 0 bases and J by 0 bases, and 8 bases separated the two germline ends. The CDR3 spans 15 residues. Germline CDR1 SGHNT, CDR2 YYREEE (reference sequence). Time point here: after neoadjuvant nivolumab, at surgical resection. This receptor was identified in a person between 40 and 79 years old with oral cavity squamous cell carcinoma. This rearrangement joins TRBV5-4 to TRBJ2-3, with a tentative D call TRBD2 (5 bases). The sequenced sample was PBMCs, obtained after nivolumab (anti-PD-1) treatment. The CDR3 protein is CASSLAGISTDTQYF. CDR3 in DNA: TGTGCCAGCAGCTTGGCGGGGATTAGCACAGATACGCAGTATTTT.